This T cell receptor (beta chain) was captured in a study of healthy donors' naive CD4 and CD8 T cells. Study findings and constraints: Negatively charged CDR3s marked CD8+ lineage; positively charged CDR3s marked CD4+ lineage.

Germline CDR1 reads SGHAT; CDR2 reads FQNNGV. With 6 bases removed from V and 5 bases from J, the gap between germline ends came to 10 bases. The CDR3 is made up of 12 amino acids. Starting from about 470 ng of total RNA, TCR libraries were made with linear amplification. TCRdb independently ran MiXCR on the reads; one entry per CDR3 protein. The table records around 180,000 distinct CDR3 sequences, 65% to 80% of them present only once. Worth noting for this clonotype: Its antigen remains unknown.

Naive T cells were sorted: CD4+CD8-CD45RO-CD45RA+ for CD4+, CD8+CD4-CD45RA+CD27bright for CD8+. This chain links TRBV11-2 with TRBJ1-1; no firm D call. The clonotype was recovered from a pool of human donors in good health; the sample pools cells from several healthy donors. The sequenced sample consisted of naive CD4+ and CD8+ T cells sorted from blood, pooled from several donors. The CDR3 reads CASRQGRTEAFF. In DNA, the CDR3 is TGTGCCAGCAGGCAAGGGAGGACTGAAGCTTTCTTT.